These 11 T cell receptor beta chains were all obtained from the same sample, sequenced in a study of T cells in Graves' hyperthyroidism and ophthalmopathy. RNA transcripts served as the template for amplifying TCR beta CDR3 regions. The TCR CDR3 first-round RT-PCR relied on the HTBI primer set. From the multiplex PCR reads, TCRdb called clonotypes with MiXCR, one entry per CDR3 protein. The sample contains fewer than 450,000 distinct CDR3 sequences, over 13% of which appear only once. The sample taken for sequencing was blood. These receptors originate from a man in his forties or fifties with Graves' ophthalmopathy.

This chain connects TRBV12-3 or TRBV12-4 to TRBJ2-5; 7 bases are a match to TRBD2. Trimming took 4 bases from V and 1 from J; bases not matched to a gene: 9. CDR3 size: 16 residues. The CDR3 loop reads CASSWTGGVAQETQYF. The CDR3 DNA reads as TGTGCCAGCAGTTGGACGGGAGGAGTAGCCCAAGAGACCCAGTACTTC.

V is TRBV2 and J is TRBJ2-7, with D tentatively TRBD1 or TRBD2 (5 bases each). V was pared by 5 bases and J by 3 bases, with 17 bases between. Germline V lookup: CDR1 SNHLY, CDR2 FYNNEI. CDR3 length: 15 amino acids. CDR3 DNA sequence: TGTGCCAGCAGTACCGGGACCCCCACGGGCTACGAGCAGTACTTC. This encodes CASSTGTPTGYEQYF.

This clonotype showed up many times. The chain links TRBV24-1 to TRBJ2-5; 7 bases are a match to TRBD1. This CDR3 has 17 residues. The J segment lost 5 bases and the V segment lost 4 bases, leaving 15 bases of the junction unmatched. Germline V gene lookup returns CDR1 KGHDR and CDR2 SFDVKD. CDR3 in DNA: TGTGCCACCAGTGAGGCTTCCGGGACAGAGGGTATGGAGACCCAGTACTTC. Translated, it gives CATSEASGTEGMETQYF.

There are many counts of this clonotype. The V gene is TRBV10-3, the J gene TRBJ2-1, with 12 bases aligning to TRBD2. Germline CDR1 ENHRY, CDR2 SYGVKD. J was trimmed by 0 bases and V by 11 bases; bases with no gene match: 17. This CDR3 has 19 amino acids. The CDR3 DNA follows: TGTGCCTCCCAAGTCCCCCCCGGACTAGCGGGAAGCTCCTACAATGAGCAGTTCTTC. Amino acid sequence: CASQVPPGLAGSSYNEQFF.

In this sample, this clonotype turned up many times. The rearrangement uses TRBV11-2 and TRBJ1-2; D may be TRBD1 (5 bases). V was shortened by 5 bases and J by 8 bases, with 12 bases between the two germline ends. Per germline, CDR1 SGHAT and CDR2 FQNNGV. The CDR3 is made up of 12 amino acids. CDR3 in DNA: TGTGCCAGCAGCCCGCTCGGGGGAGGCTACACCTTC. Its protein is CASSPLGGGYTF. Full variable domain (outside the CDR3, taken from reference TRBV11-2 and TRBJ1-2): EAGVAQSPRYKIIEKRQSVAFWCNPISGHATLYWYQQILGQGPKLLIQFQNNGVVDDSQLPKDRFSAERLKGVDSTLKIQPAKLEDSAVYLCASSPLGGGYTFGSGTRLTVV.

The genes are TRBV20-1 and TRBJ2-1; D not certain. V lost 2 bases and J lost 5, with 7 bases in between. The CDR3 covers 12 residues. CDR1 is DFQATT and CDR2 is SNEGSKA in the germline V gene (reference sequence). CDR3 coding DNA: TGCAGTGCTAGACGGACCCACAATGAGCAGTTCTTC. This codes for CSARRTHNEQFF.

To note about this clonotype: Germline is not matched at one junction end, which may reflect a read error. J is TRBJ2-7 and V is TRBV11-2; 7 bases match TRBD2. The V gene's germline CDR1 is SGHAT and CDR2 FQNNGV. The CDR3 loop spans 14 amino acids. CDR3 sequence (DNA): TGTGCCAGCAGCTCCCACGGGGGAGGGTACGCGCAGTACTTC. It yields the protein CASSSHGGGYAQYF.

This sequence joins TRBV5-1 and TRBJ2-7, with TRBD2 matching over 8 bases. The J call could be wrong; TRBJ2-1 is a better fit for the DNA end. This CDR3 region has 18 residues. Germline V gene sequence: CDR1 SGHRS, CDR2 YFSETQ. As DNA, the CDR3 is TGCGCCAGCAGCTTGGCCGTTTTAGGCGGGAGGACCAATTACGAGCAGTTCTTC. Protein product: CASSLAVLGGRTNYEQFF.

The table lists this clonotype with many counts. The rearrangement uses TRBV5-1 and TRBJ1-1; D perhaps matches TRBD1 (6 bases). The V and J ends lost 0 bases and 6 bases respectively, with 15 bases between them. This CDR3 contains 15 residues. The V gene's germline CDR1 is SGHRS and CDR2 YFSETQ. CDR3 nucleotides: TGCGCCAGCAGCTTGGTAGGTTCAGGGGAGGCTGAAGCTTTCTTT. Amino acids: CASSLVGSGEAEAFF.

This clonotype was seen many times. This chain connects TRBV3-1 to TRBJ2-3; the D gene could be TRBD1 or TRBD2 (5 bases each). Germline loops: CDR1 LGHDT, CDR2 YNNKEL (reference sequence). Between the trimmed V and J ends, which lost 3 bases and 3 bases, there was a span of 16 bases. The CDR3 has 16 amino acids. This chain's CDR3 is CASSQASGPPTDTQYF. CDR3 DNA sequence: TGTGCCAGCAGCCAGGCCTCGGGACCACCTACAGATACGCAGTATTTT.

This clonotype was counted ten times or more. The rearrangement joins TRBV5-1 to TRBJ2-7, with D perhaps matching TRBD2 (6 bases). V was shortened by 2 bases and J by 0 bases, with 12 bases between the two germline ends. This CDR3 region has 15 residues. The germline V gene encodes CDR1 SGHRS and CDR2 YFSETQ. CDR3 nucleotides: TGCGCCAGCAGCTTTGCGGCGGGGAGCTCCTACGAGCAGTACTTC. Amino acids: CASSFAAGSSYEQYF.